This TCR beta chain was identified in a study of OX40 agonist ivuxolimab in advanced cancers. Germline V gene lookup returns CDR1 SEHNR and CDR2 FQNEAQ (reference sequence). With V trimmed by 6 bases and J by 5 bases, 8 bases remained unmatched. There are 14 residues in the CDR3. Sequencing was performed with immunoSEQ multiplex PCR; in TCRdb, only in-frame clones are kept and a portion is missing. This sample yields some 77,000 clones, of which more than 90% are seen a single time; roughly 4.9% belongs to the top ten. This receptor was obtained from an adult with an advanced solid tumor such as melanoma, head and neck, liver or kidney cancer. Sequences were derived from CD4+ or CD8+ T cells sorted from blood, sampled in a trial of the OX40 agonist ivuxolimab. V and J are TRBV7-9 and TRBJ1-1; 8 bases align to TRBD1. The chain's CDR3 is CASSRQGTPTEAFF. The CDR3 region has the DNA TGTGCCAGCAGTAGACAGGGGACCCCTACTGAAGCTTTCTTT.